This T cell receptor beta chain came from a study of blood T cell repertoires in COVID-19. This table comes from immunoSEQ multiplex PCR, and its TCRdb copy is limited to in-frame clones, with some not included. Seen here are 150,000 or so clones, 75% to 85% observed once, and the top ten hold 5%. Germline CDR1 reads LNHDA; CDR2 reads SQIVND (reference sequence). The CDR3 runs 12 residues. V lost 5 bases and J lost 7, with 11 bases in between. The chain combines TRBV19 with TRBJ1-2; D perhaps matches TRBD1 (5 bases). Sequencing was done on a sample of peripheral blood. This receptor was identified in a woman aged 65 to 85 with COVID-19, enrolled during active disease. DNA for the CDR3: TGTGCCAGTAGTGCGGGACGGCCTGGCTACACCTTC. Encoded protein: CASSAGRPGYTF. The full variable domain, with the rest looked up from reference TRBV19 and TRBJ1-2, is DGGITQSPKYLFRKEGQNVTLSCEQNLNHDAMYWYRQDPGQGLRLIYYSQIVNDFQKGDIAEGYSVSREKKESFPLTVTSAQKNPTAFYLCASSAGRPGYTFGSGTRLTVV.